A selection of T cell receptor beta chains follows, all from one sample in a study of Graves' ophthalmopathy and Graves' hyperthyroidism. TCRdb recomputed calls from the multiplex PCR reads with MiXCR, one row per CDR3 protein. This sample has almost 750,000 distinct CDR3 sequences, with roughly 41% found just once. The sample comprised peripheral blood. The receptors here all came from an adult man with Graves' ophthalmopathy. Each CDR3 is given with its conserved first and last residue. Fields, in order: V gene, D gene, J gene, clone size, CDR3 protein, CDR3 DNA. A D gene is named only where the DNA matches it firmly. The size field is filled for only some rows; it gives once, few, many or a size class.

v_call: TRBV25-1; d_call: .; j_call: TRBJ1-3; clone_size: few; cdr3_aa: CASSARPPYSGNTIYF; cdr3_nt: TGTGCCAGCAGTGCCAGACCGCCTTACTCTGGAAACACCATATATTTT
v_call: TRBV19; d_call: .; j_call: TRBJ2-2; clone_size: .; cdr3_aa: CASSTLANTGELFF; cdr3_nt: TGTGCCAGTAGTACCTTAGCGAACACCGGGGAGCTGTTTTTT
v_call: TRBV2; d_call: .; j_call: TRBJ2-2; clone_size: .; cdr3_aa: CASSERQDGELFF; cdr3_nt: TGTGCCAGCAGTGAACGGCAGGACGGGGAGCTGTTTTTT
v_call: TRBV29-1; d_call: TRBD2; j_call: TRBJ2-2; clone_size: .; cdr3_aa: CSVGTSGNTGELFF; cdr3_nt: TGCAGCGTTGGGACTAGCGGAAACACCGGGGAGCTGTTTTTT
v_call: TRBV12-3/TRBV12-4; d_call: .; j_call: TRBJ1-5; clone_size: many; cdr3_aa: CASRRDGDQPQHF; cdr3_nt: TGTGCCAGCAGAAGGGACGGCGATCAGCCCCAGCATTTT
v_call: TRBV29-1; d_call: TRBD1; j_call: TRBJ1-4; clone_size: many; cdr3_aa: CSVGNRGVTKLFF; cdr3_nt: TGCAGCGTTGGGAACAGGGGGGTGACGAAACTGTTTTTT
v_call: TRBV10-3; d_call: .; j_call: TRBJ2-5; clone_size: few; cdr3_aa: CASSPGGPETQYF; cdr3_nt: TGTGCCAGCAGCCCAGGAGGGCCGGAGACCCAGTACTTC
v_call: TRBV10-2; d_call: .; j_call: TRBJ2-2; clone_size: many; cdr3_aa: CASSESVGAGELFF; cdr3_nt: TGCGCCAGCAGTGAGTCGGTAGGAGCCGGGGAGCTGTTTTTT
v_call: TRBV7-2; d_call: TRBD2; j_call: TRBJ2-7; clone_size: few; cdr3_aa: CASSRPSGGAYEQYF; cdr3_nt: TGTGCCAGCAGTCGGCCTAGCGGGGGGGCCTACGAGCAGTACTTC
v_call: TRBV6-2/TRBV6-3; d_call: TRBD1; j_call: TRBJ2-7; clone_size: .; cdr3_aa: CASNLQGTGPYEQYF; cdr3_nt: TGTGCCAGCAATCTACAGGGGACAGGTCCCTACGAGCAGTACTTC
v_call: TRBV20-1; d_call: .; j_call: TRBJ2-5; clone_size: .; cdr3_aa: CSADWGRGETQYF; cdr3_nt: TGCAGTGCTGACTGGGGCCGGGGAGAGACCCAGTACTTC
v_call: TRBV9; d_call: TRBD1; j_call: TRBJ2-7; clone_size: .; cdr3_aa: CASSLLFQGEYEQYF; cdr3_nt: TGTGCCAGCAGTTTATTATTCCAGGGGGAATACGAGCAGTACTTC
v_call: TRBV7-9; d_call: .; j_call: TRBJ1-1; clone_size: .; cdr3_aa: CATGLAFF; cdr3_nt: TGTGCCACGGGACTAGCTTTCTTT
v_call: TRBV4-3; d_call: .; j_call: TRBJ1-2; clone_size: many; cdr3_aa: CASSQTDGDYGYTF; cdr3_nt: TGCGCCAGCAGCCAAACCGACGGAGACTATGGCTACACCTTC
v_call: TRBV7-9; d_call: TRBD1; j_call: TRBJ2-2; clone_size: many; cdr3_aa: CASSLETGTGELFF; cdr3_nt: TGTGCCAGCAGCTTAGAGACAGGGACCGGGGAGCTGTTTTTT
v_call: TRBV2; d_call: TRBD1; j_call: TRBJ2-2; clone_size: .; cdr3_aa: CASRDRGPGELFF; cdr3_nt: TGTGCCAGCAGGGACAGGGGTCCCGGGGAGCTGTTTTTT
v_call: TRBV7-2; d_call: TRBD1; j_call: TRBJ1-4; clone_size: .; cdr3_aa: CASRRTRTGREKLFF; cdr3_nt: TGTGCCAGCAGACGAACTAGGACAGGTCGGGAAAAACTGTTTTTT
v_call: TRBV10-3; d_call: .; j_call: TRBJ1-1; clone_size: once; cdr3_aa: CAISELRVTEAFF; cdr3_nt: TGTGCCATCAGTGAATTGAGGGTCACTGAAGCTTTCTTT
v_call: TRBV20-1; d_call: .; j_call: TRBJ1-3; clone_size: few; cdr3_aa: CSVLTGNTIYF; cdr3_nt: TGCAGTGTGTTAACTGGAAACACCATATATTTT
v_call: TRBV10-3; d_call: TRBD1; j_call: TRBJ1-1; clone_size: .; cdr3_aa: CAISETGGSTEAFF; cdr3_nt: TGTGCCATCAGTGAAACAGGGGGCTCCACTGAAGCTTTCTTT
v_call: TRBV10-2; d_call: .; j_call: TRBJ1-5; clone_size: once; cdr3_aa: CASRRGPQPQHF; cdr3_nt: TGCGCCAGCAGGAGAGGACCTCAGCCCCAGCATTTT
v_call: TRBV20-1; d_call: .; j_call: TRBJ1-5; clone_size: few; cdr3_aa: CSASPHGGYQVNQPQHF; cdr3_nt: TGCAGTGCTAGCCCCCACGGGGGATACCAAGTCAATCAGCCCCAGCATTTT
v_call: TRBV19; d_call: .; j_call: TRBJ1-5; clone_size: .; cdr3_aa: CASRVRNQPQHF; cdr3_nt: TGTGCCAGTAGGGTCAGAAATCAGCCCCAGCATTTT
v_call: TRBV2; d_call: TRBD1; j_call: TRBJ2-7; clone_size: many; cdr3_aa: CASSGTGAYEQYF; cdr3_nt: TGCGCCAGCAGCGGGACAGGGGCCTACGAGCAGTACTTC
v_call: TRBV4-3; d_call: .; j_call: TRBJ1-5; clone_size: few; cdr3_aa: CASSQDGSGRRPQHF; cdr3_nt: TGCGCCAGCAGCCAAGATGGGAGCGGGCGGCGGCCCCAGCATTTT
v_call: TRBV7-9; d_call: TRBD1; j_call: TRBJ1-4; clone_size: many; cdr3_aa: CASSPGQGTNEKLFF; cdr3_nt: TGTGCCAGCAGCCCAGGACAGGGAACTAATGAAAAACTGTTTTTT
v_call: TRBV6-5; d_call: .; j_call: TRBJ2-2; clone_size: .; cdr3_aa: CASSGTYGELFF; cdr3_nt: TGTGCCAGCTCCGGGACATACGGGGAGCTGTTTTTT
v_call: TRBV15; d_call: .; j_call: TRBJ1-5; clone_size: .; cdr3_aa: CATSWHNQRQHF; cdr3_nt: TGTGCCACCAGCTGGCACAATCAGCGCCAGCATTTT
v_call: TRBV7-9; d_call: TRBD1; j_call: TRBJ1-2; clone_size: .; cdr3_aa: CASSFIGGAGPNYGYTF; cdr3_nt: TGTGCCAGCAGCTTCATAGGGGGCGCCGGGCCGAACTATGGCTACACCTTC
v_call: TRBV25-1; d_call: .; j_call: TRBJ2-1; clone_size: once; cdr3_aa: CATLDLEQQFF; cdr3_nt: TGTGCCACTCTAGACTTAGAACAGCAGTTCTTC
v_call: TRBV4-2; d_call: TRBD1; j_call: TRBJ1-1; clone_size: few; cdr3_aa: CASSQALGQGTEAFF; cdr3_nt: TGTGCCAGCAGCCAAGCGTTGGGACAGGGCACTGAAGCTTTCTTT
v_call: TRBV25-1; d_call: .; j_call: TRBJ1-6; clone_size: .; cdr3_aa: CVISDLAGLSNSPLHF; cdr3_nt: TGTGTCATCAGTGACCTTGCAGGCTTGAGCAATTCGCCCCTCCACTTT
v_call: TRBV7-9; d_call: TRBD1; j_call: TRBJ2-5; clone_size: .; cdr3_aa: CASSTNLNRGGGTEETQYF; cdr3_nt: TGTGCCAGCAGCACAAACCTTAACAGGGGTGGGGGCACTGAAGAGACCCAGTACTTC
v_call: TRBV7-2; d_call: .; j_call: TRBJ1-3; clone_size: many; cdr3_aa: CASSSGGSGNTIYF; cdr3_nt: TGTGCCAGCAGCTCCGGCGGCTCTGGAAACACCATATATTTT
v_call: TRBV5-1; d_call: .; j_call: TRBJ2-2; clone_size: .; cdr3_aa: CASTWVGSNTGELFF; cdr3_nt: TGCGCCAGCACCTGGGTTGGTAGCAACACCGGGGAGCTGTTTTTT
v_call: TRBV24-1; d_call: TRBD1; j_call: TRBJ1-5; clone_size: .; cdr3_aa: CATSDRPRGRGDQPQHF; cdr3_nt: TGTGCCACCAGTGATCGTCCGAGGGGGCGCGGGGATCAGCCCCAGCATTTT
v_call: TRBV7-2; d_call: TRBD1; j_call: TRBJ1-1; clone_size: .; cdr3_aa: CVSSLWGQLNTEAFF; cdr3_nt: TGTGTCAGCAGCTTATGGGGACAGCTAAACACTGAAGCTTTCTTT
v_call: TRBV5-1; d_call: .; j_call: TRBJ2-7; clone_size: .; cdr3_aa: CASSTDSSHEQYF; cdr3_nt: TGCGCCAGCAGCACGGACAGCTCCCACGAGCAGTACTTC
v_call: TRBV7-2; d_call: .; j_call: TRBJ2-7; clone_size: many; cdr3_aa: CASSLTDSPYEQYF; cdr3_nt: TGTGCCAGCAGCCTCACTGACAGTCCCTACGAGCAGTACTTC
v_call: TRBV7-2; d_call: TRBD2; j_call: TRBJ2-7; clone_size: many; cdr3_aa: CASRPRSASGTHEQYF; cdr3_nt: TGTGCCAGCAGGCCTCGCTCGGCTAGCGGGACCCACGAGCAGTACTTC